Below, 10 T cell receptor beta chains from the same sample are listed, as sequenced in a study of cytomegalovirus exposure and HLA in healthy donors. A multiplex PCR was run with 60 Vbeta primers and 13 Jbeta primers. Produced via immunoSEQ multiplex PCR; TCRdb's table is partial and in-frame only. The table has more than 95,000 clones, approximately 87% seen once; the top ten hold about 19%. Sequencing was carried out using PBMCs. The source is a man aged 18 to 29 in good health and CMV-seropositive.

This clone was observed a handful of times. The same CDR3 is also encoded by other DNA sequences in this sample. This rearrangement joins TRBV4-1 to TRBJ1-1; D not certain. The CDR3 is made up of 15 amino acids. Trimming took off 0 bases at V and 0 bases at J, with 8 bases between the two ends. Per the germline V gene, CDR1 is MGHRA and CDR2 is YSYEKL. CDR3 residues: CASSQDPEVNTEAFF. CDR3 in DNA: TGCGCCAGCAGCCAAGATCCGGAGGTGAACACTGAAGCTTTCTTT.

The J gene is TRBJ1-2, the V gene TRBV28, with a possible D match to TRBD1 (6 bases). CDR3 size: 15 residues. From germline, CDR1 is MDHEN and CDR2 SYDVKM. The V end lost 7 bases, the J end lost 8 bases, and 23 bases lay between the germline ends. In DNA, the CDR3 is TGTGCCAGCAACGATAATCAGGGGCGCAGCCGAGGCTACACCTTC. Amino acids: CASNDNQGRSRGYTF.

The CDR3 spells CASSAYGADTQYF. As DNA, the CDR3 is TGTGCCAGCAGCGCCTACGGAGCAGATACGCAGTATTTT. The chain links TRBV7-3 to TRBJ2-3, with no clear D. From germline, CDR1 is SGHTA and CDR2 FQGTGA. This CDR3 spans 13 amino acids. V was clipped by 5 bases and J by 4 bases, with 10 bases between them.

There are a few counts of this clone. V is TRBV5-6 and J is TRBJ2-3; maybe TRBD1 (5 bases). Germline-derived CDR1 and CDR2 are SGHDT and YYEEEE. The CDR3 length is 12 residues. Trimming stripped 4 bases from V and 5 bases from J, with 8 bases between. The CDR3 bases are TGTGCCAGCAGCATCGGACAAGATACGCAGTATTTT. Its protein is CASSIGQDTQYF.

The chain carries TRBV11-2 and TRBJ1-2; 8 nucleotides agree with TRBD1. Trimming took 4 bases from V and 4 from J; bases not matched to a gene: 2. Looked up from germline, CDR1 is SGHAT and CDR2 is FQNNGV. The CDR3 spans 13 residues. In DNA, the CDR3 is TGTGCCAGCAGCTCGACAGGGGTCTATGGCTACACCTTC. As protein: CASSSTGVYGYTF.

This chain connects TRBV5-6 to TRBJ2-1; D remains unclear. CDR1 SGHDT and CDR2 YYEEEE come from the germline V gene. This CDR3 is 13 amino acids long. V dropped 4 bases and J dropped 6 bases, with 11 bases sitting between them. CDR3 bases: TGTGCCAGCAGCCAATACGGTAGCAATGAGCAGTTCTTC. Amino acid sequence: CASSQYGSNEQFF.

This sequence joins TRBV4-1 and TRBJ2-7; the D is unclear. CDR1 and CDR2 from the germline V gene are MGHRA and YSYEKL. The length of the CDR3 is 16 residues. Trimming pared 2 bases from V and 4 bases from J, leaving 18 bases between. Written as DNA, the CDR3 is TGCGCCAGCAGCCAAACCGTTGGGCCCGCCGGTTACGAGCAGTACTTC. Residues: CASSQTVGPAGYEQYF.

V gene TRBV11-2 combines with J gene TRBJ1-1; D is unclear. V lost 2 bases and J lost 11, with 15 bases in between. The germline V gene encodes CDR1 SGHAT and CDR2 FQNNGV. This CDR3 has 13 amino acids. The DNA of the CDR3 is TGTGCCAGCAGCTTACAGAGTCAGGCTGGCGCTTTCTTT. Amino acids: CASSLQSQAGAFF. Drawing the rest from reference TRBV11-2 and TRBJ1-1, the complete variable domain is EAGVAQSPRYKIIEKRQSVAFWCNPISGHATLYWYQQILGQGPKLLIQFQNNGVVDDSQLPKDRFSAERLKGVDSTLKIQPAKLEDSAVYLCASSLQSQAGAFFGQGTRLTVV.

The J gene is TRBJ2-7, the V gene TRBV6-5; possibly TRBD2 for D (7 bases). This CDR3 has 14 residues. V was trimmed by 0 bases and J by 4 bases, leaving 10 bases between them. Germline-derived CDR1 and CDR2 are MNHEY and SVGAGI. Here the CDR3 DNA reads TGTGCCAGCAGTTACTCGAGGGGGGGTTACGAGCAGTACTTC. It codes for CASSYSRGGYEQYF.

This clone appeared a single time. V and J are TRBV7-6 and TRBJ2-1; the match to TRBD1 covers 10 bases. The CDR3 contains 16 residues. The germline CDR1 and CDR2 sequences are SGHVS and FNYEAQ. With V trimmed by 5 bases and J by 5 bases, 9 bases remained unmatched. CDR3 sequence reads: CASSLEWDRGDNEQFF. CDR3 sequence (DNA): TGTGCCAGCAGCCTAGAGTGGGACAGGGGAGACAATGAGCAGTTCTTC.